This paragraph covers one T cell receptor beta chain sequence. What it recognizes is unknown. Repertoires were generated with immunoSEQ multiplex PCR, while TCRdb's copy carries only in-frame clones and drops some. The table includes about 10,000 clones, about 70% detected once. This CDR3 is built from 13 residues. Germline values: CDR1 SGHDT, CDR2 YYEEEE. The ends were cut back, 2 bases at V and 0 bases at J, with 5 bases in the middle. This record comes from a study of CD4+ T cells in melanoma. General study points: Diverse differentiation states were reported for melanoma neoantigen-specific CD4+ T cells. CD8+ T cell, macrophage and B cell function reportedly correlated with neoantigen-specific CD4+ T cells.

The receptor was derived from a human donor with melanoma. Material: cells from a culture (not recorded whether cultured in vitro). This chain joins TRBV5-6 and TRBJ1-2; no definite D call. The CDR3 reads CASSFLANYGYTF. The CDR3 DNA reads TGTGCCAGCAGCTTTTTGGCTAACTATGGCTACACCTTC.